This TCR beta chain was identified during a study of T cell changes during pregnancy in multiple sclerosis (dated 2019 in TCRdb). At the level of the whole study: In women with multiple sclerosis, the researchers looked at how the T cell repertoire shifted as pregnancy progressed.

Worth noting for this clone: Its antigen is not yet known. Per-base qualities were not stored, and no clone one base away is much larger.

V sheds 5 bases and J sheds 7 bases, leaving 15 bases between their ends. CDR1 and CDR2 are drawn from the germline V gene: MNHEY, SVGAGI. The CDR3 sequence holds 13 residues, the cysteine and phenylalanine included. Only the CDR3 DNA is retained, 39 bases long and in frame from the first base. To prepare the library, the immunoSEQ multiplex PCR assay was applied. The clones in this table, taken by TCRdb from immuneACCESS, are in-frame only. Not every clone is retained; where verified, under half of the shortfall comes from an unresolved V gene, and the cause of the rest is unknown. Across this sample there are roughly 75,000 clones, with about nine tenths seen only once. The ten most abundant clones make up under 2.5% of the sample.

This specimen was peripheral blood, taken before pregnancy. The chain joins TRBV6-5 to TRBJ2-7, and TRBD2 may be the D gene, going by 6 matching bases. This clonotype was obtained from a female donor with multiple sclerosis, enrolled in a pregnancy study. The CDR3 protein sequence reads: CASSLTHGREQYF. The nucleotide sequence reads TGTGCCAGCAGTCTCACGCACGGGAGAGAGCAGTACTTC.